This T cell receptor (beta chain) appears in the sequencing data of a study of Graves' ophthalmopathy and Graves' hyperthyroidism. General study points: The model predicted ophthalmopathy progression with 60% to 71% sensitivity and 72% to 85% specificity.

Each hyperthyroidism patient was newly diagnosed, with under 2 months' duration, and aged 18 to 65. Exclusion applied to patients with other autoimmune diseases, uncontrolled infections, pregnancy or lactation. The evidence that diagnosis relied on was clinical symptoms, serum thyroxine, TRAb, thyroid ultrasound and orbital computed tomography. The length of the CDR3 is 17 residues. The germline V gene has CDR1 DFQATT and CDR2 SNEGSKA (reference sequence). Losses at the gene ends were 6 bases for V and 7 bases for J; bases not matched to a gene: 13. TCR beta CDR3 regions were amplified from RNA transcripts. First-round RT-PCR relied on HTBI primers, and a second-round multiplex PCR came next. TCRdb recomputed calls from the multiplex PCR reads with MiXCR, one row per CDR3 protein. The repertoire holds 500,000 to 600,000 distinct CDR3 sequences, with 35% to 40% as singletons. This clonotype was counted at least ten times. The target antigen is unknown.

This clonotype was sampled from an adult man with Graves' hyperthyroidism. Input material: peripheral blood or thyroid tissue (not recorded which). The chain couples TRBV20-1 to TRBJ2-2; 14 nucleotides align to TRBD2. CDR3 bases: TGCAGTGCCTCCGGGACTAGCGGGAGCCGACTAGGCGGGGAGCTGTTTTTT. Encoded protein: CSASGTSGSRLGGELFF.